This T cell receptor (beta chain) emerged from a study of blood T cell repertoires in COVID-19. Study overall: The United States, Italy and Spain provided the acute and convalescent COVID-19 samples.

The CDR3 runs to 16 residues. V lost 3 bases and J 8 bases, leaving 22 bases between the germline ends. The germline CDR1 and CDR2 sequences are SGHDN and FVKESK. The assay was immunoSEQ multiplex PCR, and TCRdb's table has in-frame clones only and misses some. The repertoire holds more than 300,000 clones, with around 80% as singletons. The clonotype originates from a woman aged 45 to 65 with acute or convalescent COVID-19. This chain links TRBV14 with TRBJ1-1, with D unresolved. Sample: peripheral blood. The CDR3 DNA sequence: TGTGCCAGCAGCCAGACCTGGACTCACACCTTCGAGGAAGCTTTCTTT. Its protein is CASSQTWTHTFEEAFF.